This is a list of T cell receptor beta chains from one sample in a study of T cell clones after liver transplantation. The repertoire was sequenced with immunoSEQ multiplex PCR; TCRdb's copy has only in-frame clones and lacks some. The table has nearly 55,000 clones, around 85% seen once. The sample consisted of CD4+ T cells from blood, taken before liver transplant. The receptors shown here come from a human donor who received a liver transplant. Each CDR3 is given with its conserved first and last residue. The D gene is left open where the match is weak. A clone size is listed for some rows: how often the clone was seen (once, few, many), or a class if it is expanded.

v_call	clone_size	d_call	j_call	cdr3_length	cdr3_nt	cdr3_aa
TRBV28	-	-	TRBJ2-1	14	TGTGCCACCGTTGATTCTAGGGGGGCCGATGAGCAGTTCTTC	CATVDSRGADEQFF
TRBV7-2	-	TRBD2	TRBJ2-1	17	TGTGCCAGCAGCAAATGGGGACTAGCGGGAGGATGGAATGAGCAGTTCTTC	CASSKWGLAGGWNEQFF
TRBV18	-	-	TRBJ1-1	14	TGTGCCAGCTCACCCTCCGAGACGTCCACTGAAGCTTTCTTT	CASSPSETSTEAFF
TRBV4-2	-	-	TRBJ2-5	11	TGTGCCTGCGGGCAGGGAGAGACCCAGTACTTC	CACGQGETQYF
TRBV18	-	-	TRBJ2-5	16	TGTGCCAGCTCACCACCAAACAGGGCCCGGCAAGAGACCCAGTACTTC	CASSPPNRARQETQYF
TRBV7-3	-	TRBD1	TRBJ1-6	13	TGTGCCAGCAGCTTCGACAGGGATTCACCCCTCCACTTT	CASSFDRDSPLHF
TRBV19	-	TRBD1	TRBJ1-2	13	TGTGCCAGTAGTAGACAGGGGAGCTATGGCTACACCTTC	CASSRQGSYGYTF
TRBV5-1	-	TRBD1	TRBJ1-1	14	TGCGCCAGCGCTAGCCAGGGGGCGAACACTGAAGCTTTCTTT	CASASQGANTEAFF
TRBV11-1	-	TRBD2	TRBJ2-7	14	TGTGCCAGCAGCGATGAGCGGGGGAAGTACGAGCAGTACTTC	CASSDERGKYEQYF
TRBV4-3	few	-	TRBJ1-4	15	TGCGCCAGCAGCCAAGCGGGGGGCCAGCGGGAAAAACTGTTTTTT	CASSQAGGQREKLFF
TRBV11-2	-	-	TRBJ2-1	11	TGTGCCAGCAGCCCTCACAATGAGCAGTTCTTC	CASSPHNEQFF
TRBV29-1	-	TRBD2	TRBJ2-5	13	TGCAGCATCCGGGGGGGGGTTCAGCGTGACCAGTACTTC	CSIRGGVQRDQYF
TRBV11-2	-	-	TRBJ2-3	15	TGTGCCAGCAGTCGACGGACCGATAGCACAGATACGCAGTATTTT	CASSRRTDSTDTQYF
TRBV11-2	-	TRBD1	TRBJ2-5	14	TGTGCCAGCAGCTTCGGGACAGGGGCCGAGACCCAGTACTTC	CASSFGTGAETQYF
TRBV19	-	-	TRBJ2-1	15	TGTGCCAGCCATGCGGGGTTCCAGCCGTACAATGAGCAGTTCTTC	CASHAGFQPYNEQFF
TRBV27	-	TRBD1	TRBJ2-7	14	TGTGCCAGCAGTAAGCAGGGGGCTAGTTACGAGCAGTACTTC	CASSKQGASYEQYF
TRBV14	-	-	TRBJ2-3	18	TGTGCCAGCAGCCGCCTCTTTCGAGGCTCTTCTAGCACAGATACGCAGTATTTT	CASSRLFRGSSSTDTQYF
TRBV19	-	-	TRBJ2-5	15	TGTGCCAGTAGTCCCTTGCCAGGGCCCGGAGAGACCCAGTACTTC	CASSPLPGPGETQYF
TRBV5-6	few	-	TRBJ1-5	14	TGTGCCAGCAGCTCGTCCGGGCTGGGGCAGCCCCAGCATTTT	CASSSSGLGQPQHF
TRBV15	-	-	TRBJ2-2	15	TGTGCCACCAGCAGGCAGAGGGAGAGTACCGGGGAGCTGTTTTTT	CATSRQRESTGELFF
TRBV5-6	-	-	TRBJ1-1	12	TGTGCCAGCAACAGGAGGAACACTGAAGCTTTCTTT	CASNRRNTEAFF
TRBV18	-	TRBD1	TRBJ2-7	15	TGTGCCAGCTCACCAGGGACAGGTCGCGACTACGAGCAGTACTTC	CASSPGTGRDYEQYF
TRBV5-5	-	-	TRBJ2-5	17	TGTGCCAGCAGCCCGAGGATCTACCCATCACGGTCGGAGACCCAGTACTTC	CASSPRIYPSRSETQYF
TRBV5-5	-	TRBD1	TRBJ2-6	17	TGTGCCAGCCAACACGGGACAGGCGGGGCTGGGGCCAACGTCCTGACTTTC	CASQHGTGGAGANVLTF
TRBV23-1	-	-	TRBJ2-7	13	TGCGCCAGCAGTCAAGGATTCCCCTACGAGCAGTACTTC	CASSQGFPYEQYF
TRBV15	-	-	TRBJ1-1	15	TGTGCCACCAGCCGGGATTTACGCAGGAACACTGAAGCTTTCTTT	CATSRDLRRNTEAFF
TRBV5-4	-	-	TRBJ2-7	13	TGTGCCAGCAGCTTGGACAGCATGGGGAACCAGTACTTC	CASSLDSMGNQYF
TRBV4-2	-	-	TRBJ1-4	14	TGTGCCAGCAGCTCTCGACAGGTCTATGAAAAACTGTTTTTT	CASSSRQVYEKLFF
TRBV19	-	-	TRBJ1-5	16	TGTGCCAGTAGTATAGAGAGGGGACGCTACAATCAGCCCCAGCATTTT	CASSIERGRYNQPQHF
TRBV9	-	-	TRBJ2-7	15	TGTGCCAGCAGCGTAGACGCGGGCCAGGCTGGCGAGCAGTACTTC	CASSVDAGQAGEQYF